These T cell receptor beta chains were read from a single sample in a study of T cells in Graves' hyperthyroidism and ophthalmopathy. TCRdb reprocessed the multiplex PCR reads via MiXCR and lists one record per CDR3 protein. The sample records approximately 640,000 distinct CDR3 sequences, over 40% being singletons. The sequenced sample consisted of peripheral blood or thyroid tissue (not recorded which). Source of these receptors: an adult man with Graves' disease, either hyperthyroidism or ophthalmopathy (not recorded which). The CDR3 runs from the conserved cysteine through the conserved F or W. Each record gives: clone size, D gene, J gene, V gene, CDR3 length, CDR3 protein, CDR3 DNA. The D gene is left open where the match is weak. Size values are once, few and many counts, or a class for expanded clones, and some rows have none.

size: .; D: .; J: TRBJ1-1; V: TRBV12-3/TRBV12-4; length: 14; CDR3: CASSLAGSWTEAFF; DNA: TGTGCCAGCAGTTTGGCAGGGTCTTGGACTGAAGCTTTCTTT
size: few; D: .; J: TRBJ1-2; V: TRBV5-1; length: 15; CDR3: CASSLYGELDYGYTF; DNA: TGCGCCAGCAGCTTGTATGGCGAGCTGGACTATGGCTACACCTTC
size: .; D: .; J: TRBJ1-4; V: TRBV20-1; length: 15; CDR3: CSAQARDTLNEKLFF; DNA: TGCAGTGCCCAGGCCCGGGACACCCTTAATGAAAAACTGTTTTTT
size: many; D: .; J: TRBJ2-6; V: TRBV20-1; length: 13; CDR3: CSAESSGANVLTF; DNA: TGCAGTGCGGAGAGCTCTGGGGCCAACGTCCTGACTTTC
size: few; D: TRBD2; J: TRBJ2-7; V: TRBV7-2; length: 15; CDR3: CASSREGSLVYEQYF; DNA: TGCGCCAGCAGCCGGGAGGGGTCCTTGGTCTACGAGCAGTACTTC
size: .; D: .; J: TRBJ1-3; V: TRBV15; length: 14; CDR3: CATSRDAAADTIYF; DNA: TGTGCCACCAGCAGAGATGCGGCAGCGGACACCATATATTTT
size: .; D: TRBD1; J: TRBJ1-4; V: TRBV15; length: 17; CDR3: CATSNPLTGTGNGKLFF; DNA: TGTGCCACCAGCAACCCCCTCACCGGGACAGGGAATGGAAAACTGTTTTTT
size: .; D: .; J: TRBJ1-6; V: TRBV24-1; length: 13; CDR3: CATRGTGNSPLHF; DNA: TGTGCCACCAGGGGGACCGGTAATTCACCCCTCCACTTT
size: .; D: .; J: TRBJ1-4; V: TRBV18; length: 17; CDR3: CASSPTPGFATNEKLFF; DNA: TGTGCCAGCTCACCAACGCCGGGGTTTGCAACTAATGAAAAACTGTTTTTT
size: .; D: TRBD1; J: TRBJ1-2; V: TRBV6-5; length: 15; CDR3: CASSHRQGEGYGYTF; DNA: TGTGCCAGCAGTCACCGACAGGGTGAGGGCTATGGCTACACCTTC
size: .; D: .; J: TRBJ1-5; V: TRBV12-3/TRBV12-4; length: 14; CDR3: CASSGGAPYQPQHF; DNA: TGTGCCAGCAGCGGGGGGGCACCTTATCAGCCCCAGCATTTT
size: many; D: .; J: TRBJ1-6; V: TRBV29-1; length: 13; CDR3: CSVAPSENSPLHF; DNA: TGCAGCGTTGCCCCGAGTGAAAATTCACCCCTCCACTTT
size: many; D: .; J: TRBJ2-6; V: TRBV2; length: 15; CDR3: CASSESGAGANVLTF; DNA: TGTGCCAGCAGTGAATCCGGGGCTGGGGCCAACGTCCTGACTTTC
size: few; D: .; J: TRBJ1-1; V: TRBV20-1; length: 14; CDR3: CSLEPRERNTEAFF; DNA: TGCAGCCTCGAGCCTAGGGAGAGAAACACTGAAGCTTTCTTT
size: many; D: .; J: TRBJ1-5; V: TRBV6-5; length: 13; CDR3: CASSKGTNQPQHF; DNA: TGTGCCAGCAGTAAGGGAACGAATCAGCCCCAGCATTTT
size: .; D: .; J: TRBJ2-5; V: TRBV7-6; length: 15; CDR3: CASSLMGSNQETQYF; DNA: TGTGCCAGCAGCTTAATGGGGTCAAACCAAGAGACCCAGTACTTC
size: .; D: .; J: TRBJ2-7; V: TRBV20-1; length: 14; CDR3: CSANSRTNTYEQYF; DNA: TGCAGTGCGAACTCCCGGACAAACACATACGAGCAGTACTTC
size: .; D: TRBD1; J: TRBJ1-2; V: TRBV7-9; length: 15; CDR3: CASSLAGQATYGYTF; DNA: TGTGCCAGCAGTTTAGCCGGACAGGCAACCTATGGCTACACCTTC
size: .; D: .; J: TRBJ1-5; V: TRBV2; length: 15; CDR3: CASTQGRVGGQPQHF; DNA: TGTGCCAGCACTCAGGGCAGGGTCGGCGGTCAGCCCCAGCATTTT
size: many; D: TRBD2; J: TRBJ2-5; V: TRBV7-9; length: 14; CDR3: CASSTRGGQETQYF; DNA: TGTGCCAGCAGCACTCGCGGGGGCCAAGAGACCCAGTACTTC
size: .; D: .; J: TRBJ2-5; V: TRBV10-3; length: 13; CDR3: CAISVQEGETQYF; DNA: TGTGCCATCAGTGTCCAGGAGGGAGAGACCCAGTACTTC
size: .; D: TRBD1; J: TRBJ2-7; V: TRBV7-2; length: 13; CDR3: CATWDRGDYEQYF; DNA: TGTGCCACCTGGGACAGGGGGGACTACGAGCAGTACTTC
size: many; D: .; J: TRBJ2-5; V: TRBV24-1; length: 13; CDR3: CATSEGGQETQYF; DNA: TGTGCCACCAGTGAAGGGGGGCAAGAGACCCAGTACTTC
size: .; D: TRBD1; J: TRBJ1-5; V: TRBV10-1; length: 20; CDR3: CASSEGDREVRRISNQPQHF; DNA: TGCGCCAGCAGTGAGGGGGACAGGGAAGTAAGGAGAATAAGCAATCAGCCCCAGCATTTT
size: few; D: .; J: TRBJ2-7; V: TRBV6-5; length: 13; CDR3: CASSYEQSYEQYF; DNA: TGTGCCAGCAGTTACGAACAGTCCTACGAGCAGTACTTC
size: many; D: TRBD1; J: TRBJ1-5; V: TRBV29-1; length: 13; CDR3: CSVADRFNQPQHF; DNA: TGCAGCGTCGCGGACAGGTTCAATCAGCCCCAGCATTTT
size: few; D: .; J: TRBJ2-7; V: TRBV7-9; length: 14; CDR3: CASSLGSPAYEQYF; DNA: TGTGCCAGCAGCTTGGGGTCCCCCGCCTACGAGCAGTACTTC
size: many; D: TRBD2; J: TRBJ2-7; V: TRBV7-8; length: 11; CDR3: CASSLARERYF; DNA: TGTGCCAGCAGCTTAGCGCGGGAGAGATACTTC
size: .; D: TRBD1; J: TRBJ1-5; V: TRBV5-1; length: 15; CDR3: CASSLATGDNQPQHF; DNA: TGCGCCAGCAGCTTGGCGACAGGGGACAATCAGCCCCAGCATTTT
size: few; D: .; J: TRBJ2-5; V: TRBV7-2; length: 15; CDR3: CASSLPPDDWETQYF; DNA: TGTGCCAGCAGCTTACCCCCGGACGATTGGGAGACCCAGTACTTC
size: .; D: TRBD1; J: TRBJ1-6; V: TRBV7-9; length: 16; CDR3: CASSSGTGNLNSPLHF; DNA: TGTGCCAGCAGCTCCGGGACAGGCAATCTTAATTCACCCCTCCACTTT
size: few; D: .; J: TRBJ1-2; V: TRBV2; length: 15; CDR3: CASSRSTGLSYGYTF; DNA: TGTGCCAGCAGCCGAAGTACGGGACTGTCCTATGGCTACACCTTC
size: .; D: .; J: TRBJ2-6; V: TRBV7-6; length: 14; CDR3: CASSLGDGVYVLTF; DNA: TGTGCCAGCAGCCTAGGGGACGGTGTCTACGTCCTGACTTTC
size: .; D: .; J: TRBJ1-6; V: TRBV5-1; length: 14; CDR3: CASSLDGFNSPLHF; DNA: TGCGCCAGCAGCTTGGACGGATTTAATTCACCCCTCCACTTT
size: many; D: TRBD1; J: TRBJ1-2; V: TRBV6-5; length: 13; CDR3: CASRTGSNYGYTF; DNA: TGTGCCAGCAGGACAGGGTCGAACTATGGCTACACCTTC
size: .; D: .; J: TRBJ1-6; V: TRBV5-4; length: 16; CDR3: CASSDKGSSYNSPLHF; DNA: TGTGCCAGCAGCGACAAGGGAAGCTCCTATAATTCACCCCTCCACTTT
size: .; D: .; J: TRBJ2-5; V: TRBV15; length: 13; CDR3: CATAPGTQETQYF; DNA: TGTGCCACCGCTCCCGGGACACAAGAGACCCAGTACTTC
size: .; D: .; J: TRBJ1-1; V: TRBV9; length: 14; CDR3: CASSPVEGKAEAFF; DNA: TGTGCCAGCAGCCCCGTCGAAGGGAAGGCTGAAGCTTTCTTT
size: once; D: .; J: TRBJ1-2; V: TRBV9; length: 16; CDR3: CASSGSFTGEDYGYTF; DNA: TGTGCCAGCAGCGGCTCCTTCACCGGGGAAGACTATGGCTACACCTTC
size: .; D: .; J: TRBJ1-6; V: TRBV25-1; length: 16; CDR3: CASSETTGSYNSPLHF; DNA: TGTGCCAGCAGTGAAACAACAGGGTCCTATAATTCACCCCTCCACTTT
size: once; D: TRBD1; J: TRBJ2-6; V: TRBV5-1; length: 16; CDR3: CASSSKGQDLSGVLTF; DNA: TGTGCCAGCAGTTCCAAGGGACAGGATCTATCAGGCGTCCTGACTTTC
size: .; D: .; J: TRBJ1-5; V: TRBV2; length: 18; CDR3: CASSGDTSITSSNQPQHF; DNA: TGTGCCAGCAGTGGGGACACCTCGATTACGTCTAGCAATCAGCCCCAGCATTTT
size: .; D: TRBD2; J: TRBJ2-7; V: TRBV7-3; length: 13; CDR3: CASSLAGGVEQYF; DNA: TGTGCCAGCAGCTTAGCGGGAGGGGTTGAGCAGTACTTC
size: few; D: .; J: TRBJ1-1; V: TRBV5-6; length: 14; CDR3: CASSLWQTNTEAFF; DNA: TGTGCCAGCAGCTTGTGGCAGACGAACACTGAAGCTTTCTTT
size: many; D: .; J: TRBJ2-7; V: TRBV7-2; length: 13; CDR3: CASSQPTSRRQYF; DNA: TGTGCCAGCAGTCAACCGACCTCTAGGCGGCAGTACTTC
size: .; D: TRBD1; J: TRBJ1-5; V: TRBV7-2; length: 17; CDR3: CASSINPGTGDNQPQHF; DNA: TGTGCCAGCAGCATAAATCCCGGGACAGGCGACAATCAGCCCCAGCATTTT
size: few; D: TRBD2; J: TRBJ2-7; V: TRBV20-1; length: 15; CDR3: CSATGGAAETYEQYF; DNA: TGCAGTGCGACCGGGGGGGCAGCCGAAACTTACGAGCAGTACTTC
size: .; D: .; J: TRBJ1-5; V: TRBV11-2; length: 18; CDR3: CASSFWGAGQYSNQPQHF; DNA: TGTGCCAGCAGTTTTTGGGGGGCCGGCCAATATAGCAATCAGCCCCAGCATTTT